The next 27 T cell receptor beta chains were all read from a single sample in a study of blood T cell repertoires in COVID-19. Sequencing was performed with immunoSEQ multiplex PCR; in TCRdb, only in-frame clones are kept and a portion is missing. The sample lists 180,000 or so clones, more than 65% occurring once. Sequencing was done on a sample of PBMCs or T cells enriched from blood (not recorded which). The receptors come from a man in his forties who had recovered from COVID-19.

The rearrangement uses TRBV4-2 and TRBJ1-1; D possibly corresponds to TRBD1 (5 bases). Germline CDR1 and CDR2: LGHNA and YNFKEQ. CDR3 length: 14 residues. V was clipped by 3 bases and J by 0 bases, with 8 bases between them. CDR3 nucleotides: TGTGCCAGCAGCCACCAGGGCCTGAACACTGAAGCTTTCTTT. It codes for CASSHQGLNTEAFF.

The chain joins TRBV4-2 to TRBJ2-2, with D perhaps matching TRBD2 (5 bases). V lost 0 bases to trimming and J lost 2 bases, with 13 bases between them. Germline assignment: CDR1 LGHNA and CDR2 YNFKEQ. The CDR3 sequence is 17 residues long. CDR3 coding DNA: TGTGCCAGCAGCCAAGAGGGAACGAGCGGTAACACCGGGGAGCTGTTTTTT. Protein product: CASSQEGTSGNTGELFF.

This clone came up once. The chain's CDR3 is CASSIDRGLAGGHEQYF. CDR3 coding DNA: TGTGCCAGTAGTATCGACCGTGGACTAGCGGGGGGCCACGAGCAGTACTTC. The genes are TRBV19 and TRBJ2-7; TRBD2 matches at 14 bases. The CDR3 has 17 amino acids. CDR1 LNHDA and CDR2 SQIVND come from the germline V gene (reference sequence). V trimming: 3 bases; J trimming: 5 bases; junction bases outside the gene matches: 9.

The DNA for the CDR3 is TGTGCCAGCAGTTACTCTGGTTCGGCGAGGGACACTGAAGCTTTCTTT. It specifies CASSYSGSARDTEAFF. The rearrangement uses TRBV6-7 and TRBJ1-1; D call uncertain. TRBV6-7 is recorded as an ORF, its role being uncertain. V was clipped by 0 bases and J by 3 bases, with 14 bases between them. This CDR3 region has 16 residues.

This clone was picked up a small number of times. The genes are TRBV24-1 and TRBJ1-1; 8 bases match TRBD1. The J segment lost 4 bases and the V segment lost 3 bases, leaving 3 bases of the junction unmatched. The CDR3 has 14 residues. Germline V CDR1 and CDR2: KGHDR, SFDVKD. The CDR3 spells CATSDPGQATEAFF. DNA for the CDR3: TGTGCCACCAGTGATCCGGGACAGGCCACTGAAGCTTTCTTT.

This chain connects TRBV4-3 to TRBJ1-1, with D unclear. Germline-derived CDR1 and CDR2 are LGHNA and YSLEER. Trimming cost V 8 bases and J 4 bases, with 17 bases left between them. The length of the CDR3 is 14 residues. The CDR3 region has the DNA TGCGCCAGCGCACGATCAGGTGAGAGCACTGAAGCTTTCTTT. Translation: CASARSGESTEAFF.

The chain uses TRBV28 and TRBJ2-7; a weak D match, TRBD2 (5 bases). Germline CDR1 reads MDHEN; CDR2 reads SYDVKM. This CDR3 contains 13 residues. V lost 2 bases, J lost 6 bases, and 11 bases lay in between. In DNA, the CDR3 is TGTGCCAGCAGTTTACACGGGGTTCGCGAGCAGTACTTC. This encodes CASSLHGVREQYF. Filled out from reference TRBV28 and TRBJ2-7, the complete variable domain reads DVKVTQSSRYLVKRTGEKVFLECVQDMDHENMFWYRQDPGLGLRLIYFSYDVKMKEKGDIPEGYSVSREKKERFSLILESASTNQTSMYLCASSLHGVREQYFGPGTRLTVT.

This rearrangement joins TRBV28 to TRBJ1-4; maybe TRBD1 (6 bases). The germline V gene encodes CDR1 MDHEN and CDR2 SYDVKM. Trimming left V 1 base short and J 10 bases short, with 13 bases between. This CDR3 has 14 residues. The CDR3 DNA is TGTGCCAGCAGTTTATACGGGGGGCATGGAAAACTGTTTTTT. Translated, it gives CASSLYGGHGKLFF.

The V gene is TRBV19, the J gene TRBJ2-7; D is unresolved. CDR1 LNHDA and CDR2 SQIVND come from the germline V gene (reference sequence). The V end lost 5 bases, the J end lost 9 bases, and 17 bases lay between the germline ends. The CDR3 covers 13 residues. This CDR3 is CASSVDREAAQYF. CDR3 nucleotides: TGTGCCAGTAGTGTCGATCGAGAGGCCGCGCAGTACTTC.

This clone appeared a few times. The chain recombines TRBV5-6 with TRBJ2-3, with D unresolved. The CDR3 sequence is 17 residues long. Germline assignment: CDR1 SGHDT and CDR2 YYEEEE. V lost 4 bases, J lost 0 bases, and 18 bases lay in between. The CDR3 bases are TGTGCCAGCAGCAACGGAAGACTCATAACTAGCACAGATACGCAGTATTTT. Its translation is CASSNGRLITSTDTQYF.

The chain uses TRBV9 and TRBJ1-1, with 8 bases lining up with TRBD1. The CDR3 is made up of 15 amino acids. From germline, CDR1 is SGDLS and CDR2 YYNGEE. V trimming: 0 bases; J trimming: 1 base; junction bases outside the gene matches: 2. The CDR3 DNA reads TGTGCCAGCAGCGTAGAAGGGACAGGGAACACTGAAGCTTTCTTT. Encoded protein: CASSVEGTGNTEAFF. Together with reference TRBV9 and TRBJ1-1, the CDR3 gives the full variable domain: DSGVTQTPKHLITATGQRVTLRCSPRSGDLSVYWYQQSLDQGLQFLIQYYNGEERAKGNILERFSAQQFPDLHSELNLSSLELGDSALYFCASSVEGTGNTEAFFGQGTRLTVV.

This CDR3 is CATEVGALGEQYF. Written as DNA, the CDR3 is TGTGCCACCGAGGTAGGGGCCCTGGGGGAGCAGTACTTC. This chain connects TRBV2 to TRBJ2-7; D may be TRBD1 (5 bases). Deletions cut 10 bases from V and 7 bases from J, with 20 bases between. CDR1 SNHLY and CDR2 FYNNEI come from the germline V gene. The CDR3 is 13 amino acids.

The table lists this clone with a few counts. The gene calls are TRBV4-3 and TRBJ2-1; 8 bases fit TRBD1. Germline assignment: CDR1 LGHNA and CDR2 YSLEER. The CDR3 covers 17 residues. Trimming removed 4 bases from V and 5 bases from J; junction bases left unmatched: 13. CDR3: CASSRFIRTGKDNEQFF. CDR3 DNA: TGCGCCAGCAGCCGGTTTATACGGACAGGGAAAGACAATGAGCAGTTCTTC.

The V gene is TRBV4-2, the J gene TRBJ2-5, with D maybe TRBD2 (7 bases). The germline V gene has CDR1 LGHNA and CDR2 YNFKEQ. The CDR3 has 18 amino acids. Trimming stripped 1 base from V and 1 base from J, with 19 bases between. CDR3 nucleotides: TGTGCCAGCAGCCAAGGTGGGAGGGGCGGGGGCCTCCAAGAGACCCAGTACTTC. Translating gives CASSQGGRGGGLQETQYF.

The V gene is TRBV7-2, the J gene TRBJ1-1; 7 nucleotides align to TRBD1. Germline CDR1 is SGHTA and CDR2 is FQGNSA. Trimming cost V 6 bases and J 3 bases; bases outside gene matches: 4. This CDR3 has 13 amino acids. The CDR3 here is CASRETGDTEAFF. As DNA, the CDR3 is TGTGCCAGCAGGGAAACAGGGGACACTGAAGCTTTCTTT.

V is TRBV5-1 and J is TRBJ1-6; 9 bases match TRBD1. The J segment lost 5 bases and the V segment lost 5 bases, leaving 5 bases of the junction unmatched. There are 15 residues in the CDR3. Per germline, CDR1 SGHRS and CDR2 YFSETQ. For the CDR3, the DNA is TGCGCCAGCAGGGAGGGACAGGGTGATAATTCACCCCTCCACTTT. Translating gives CASREGQGDNSPLHF.

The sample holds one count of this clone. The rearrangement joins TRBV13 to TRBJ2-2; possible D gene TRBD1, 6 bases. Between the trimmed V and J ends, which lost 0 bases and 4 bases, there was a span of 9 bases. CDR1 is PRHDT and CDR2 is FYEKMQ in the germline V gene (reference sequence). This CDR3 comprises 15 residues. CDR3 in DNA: TGTGCCAGCAGCTTAGGTGGACAGAGCACCGGGGAGCTGTTTTTT. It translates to CASSLGGQSTGELFF. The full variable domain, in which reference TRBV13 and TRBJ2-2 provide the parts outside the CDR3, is AAGVIQSPRHLIKEKRETATLKCYPIPRHDTVYWYQQGPGQDPQFLISFYEKMQSDKGSIPDRFSAQQFSDYHSELNMSSLELGDSALYFCASSLGGQSTGELFFGEGSRLTVL.

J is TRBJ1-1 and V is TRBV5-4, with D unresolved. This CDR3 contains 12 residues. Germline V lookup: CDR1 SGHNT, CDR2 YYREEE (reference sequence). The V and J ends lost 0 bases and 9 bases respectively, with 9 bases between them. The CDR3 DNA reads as TGTGCCAGCAGCTTGGACAGCCAGCAAGCTTTCTTT. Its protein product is CASSLDSQQAFF.

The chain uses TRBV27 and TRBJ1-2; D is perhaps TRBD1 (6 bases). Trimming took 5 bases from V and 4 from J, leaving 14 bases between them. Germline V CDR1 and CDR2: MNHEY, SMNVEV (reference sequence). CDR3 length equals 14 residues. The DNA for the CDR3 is TGTGCCAGCAGTCCGAGTGACAGGCTCTATGGCTACACCTTC. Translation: CASSPSDRLYGYTF.

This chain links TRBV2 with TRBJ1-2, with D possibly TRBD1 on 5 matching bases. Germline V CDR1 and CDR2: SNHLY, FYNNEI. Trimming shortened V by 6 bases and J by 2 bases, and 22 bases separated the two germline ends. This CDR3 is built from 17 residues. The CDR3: CASSDLRGLGGNYGYTF. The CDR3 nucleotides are TGTGCCAGCAGCGATCTACGAGGGCTGGGGGGAAACTATGGCTACACCTTC.

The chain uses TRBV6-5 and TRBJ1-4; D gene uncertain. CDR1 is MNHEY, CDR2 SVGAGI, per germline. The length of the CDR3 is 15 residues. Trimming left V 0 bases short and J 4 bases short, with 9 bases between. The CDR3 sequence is CASSYSPGFNEKLFF. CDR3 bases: TGTGCCAGCAGTTACTCCCCGGGGTTTAATGAAAAACTGTTTTTT.

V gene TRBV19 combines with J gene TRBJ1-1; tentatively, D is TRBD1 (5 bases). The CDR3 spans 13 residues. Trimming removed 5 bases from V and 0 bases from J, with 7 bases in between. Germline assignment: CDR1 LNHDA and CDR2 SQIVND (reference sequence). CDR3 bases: TGTGCCAGTAGTGACAGCCTGAACACTGAAGCTTTCTTT. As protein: CASSDSLNTEAFF.

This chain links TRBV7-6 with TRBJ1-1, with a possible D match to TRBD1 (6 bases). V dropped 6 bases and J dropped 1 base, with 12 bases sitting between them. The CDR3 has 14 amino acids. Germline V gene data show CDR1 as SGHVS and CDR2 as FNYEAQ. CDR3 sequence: CASRAGTRNTEAFF. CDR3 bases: TGTGCCAGCAGGGCCGGGACAAGGAACACTGAAGCTTTCTTT.

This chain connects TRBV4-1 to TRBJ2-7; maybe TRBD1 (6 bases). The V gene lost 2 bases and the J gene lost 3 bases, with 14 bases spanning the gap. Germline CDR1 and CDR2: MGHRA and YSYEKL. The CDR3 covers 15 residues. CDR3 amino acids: CASSQQPTGIYEQYF. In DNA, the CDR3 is TGCGCCAGCAGCCAACAACCGACAGGTATCTACGAGCAGTACTTC.

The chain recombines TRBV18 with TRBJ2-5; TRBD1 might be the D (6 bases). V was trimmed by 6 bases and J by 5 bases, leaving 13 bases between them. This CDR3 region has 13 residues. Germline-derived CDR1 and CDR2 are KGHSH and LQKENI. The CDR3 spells CASSSGAWETQYF. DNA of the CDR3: TGTGCCAGCTCGTCAGGGGCGTGGGAGACCCAGTACTTC.

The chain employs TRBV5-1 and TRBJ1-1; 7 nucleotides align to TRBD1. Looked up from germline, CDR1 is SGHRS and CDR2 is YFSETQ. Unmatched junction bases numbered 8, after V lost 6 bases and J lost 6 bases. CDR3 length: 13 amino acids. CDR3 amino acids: CASTADQGAEAFF. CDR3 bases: TGCGCCAGCACGGCGGACCAGGGGGCTGAAGCTTTCTTT. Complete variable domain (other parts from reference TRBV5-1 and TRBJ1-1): KAGVTQTPRYLIKTRGQQVTLSCSPISGHRSVSWYQQTPGQGLQFLFEYFSETQRNKGNFPGRFSGRQFSNSRSEMNVSTLELGDSALYLCASTADQGAEAFFGQGTRLTVV.

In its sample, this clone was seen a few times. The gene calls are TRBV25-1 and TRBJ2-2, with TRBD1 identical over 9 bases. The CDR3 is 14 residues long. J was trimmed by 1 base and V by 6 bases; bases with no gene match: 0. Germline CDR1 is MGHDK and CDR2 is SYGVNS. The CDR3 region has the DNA TGTGCCAGCAGGGGACAGGGGAACACCGGGGAGCTGTTTTTT. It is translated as CASRGQGNTGELFF.